This T cell receptor beta chain was sequenced during a study of blood T cell repertoires in COVID-19. Seattle's cohort entered during active infection and was followed longitudinally. As handled by the study authors: Reference gene primer amplification gave nucleated cell count estimates. Sequencing used immunoSEQ multiplex PCR; TCRdb keeps in-frame clones, though not all of them. V, J and clone size reflect that table, while D and trimming were determined from the DNA. This table has 300,000 to 450,000 clones, approximately 89% appearing once. This clonotype was obtained from a woman aged 55-75 years with COVID-19, enrolled during active disease. The sequenced sample consisted of peripheral blood.

The CDR3 DNA reads TGTGCCAGCAGCCGTCTCCGACAGGGAGGCGAGCAGTACTTC. This gives the protein CASSRLRQGGEQYF. The rearrangement links TRBV6-5 to TRBJ2-7, with D perhaps TRBD1 (7 bases). The CDR3 contains 14 residues. The germline V and J ends were trimmed by 6 bases and 6 bases, with 18 bases remaining between them. Germline CDR1 reads MNHEY; CDR2 reads SVGAGI.